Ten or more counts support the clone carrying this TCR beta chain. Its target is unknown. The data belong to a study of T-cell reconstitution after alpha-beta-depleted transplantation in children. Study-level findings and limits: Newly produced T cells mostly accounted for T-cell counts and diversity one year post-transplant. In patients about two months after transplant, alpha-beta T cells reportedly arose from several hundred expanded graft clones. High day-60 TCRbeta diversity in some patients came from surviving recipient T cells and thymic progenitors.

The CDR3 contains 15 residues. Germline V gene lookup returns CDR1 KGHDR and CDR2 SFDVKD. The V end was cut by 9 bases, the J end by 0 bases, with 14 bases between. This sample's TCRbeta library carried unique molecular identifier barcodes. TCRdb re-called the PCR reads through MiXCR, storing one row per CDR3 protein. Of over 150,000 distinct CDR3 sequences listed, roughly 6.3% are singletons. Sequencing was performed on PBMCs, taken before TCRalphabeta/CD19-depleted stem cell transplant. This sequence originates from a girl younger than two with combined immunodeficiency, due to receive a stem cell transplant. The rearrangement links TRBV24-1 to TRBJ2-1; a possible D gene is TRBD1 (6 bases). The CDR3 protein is CATQLDRGSYNEQFF. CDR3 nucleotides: TGTGCCACCCAGTTGGACAGAGGCTCCTACAATGAGCAGTTCTTC.